This is a list of T cell receptor beta chains from one sample in a study of shared clonotypes between healthy human individuals. Measured with immunoSEQ multiplex PCR; TCRdb has only the in-frame clones, and not every one. Of 400,000 or so clones listed, approximately 97% are singletons. The specimen was memory CD8+ T cells sorted from blood. These receptors came from a man aged 25 to 40 in good health. CDR3s include the opening cysteine and the closing phenylalanine or tryptophan. A D gene is named only where the DNA matches it firmly. Only some rows state a clone size, as once, few, many or a class for expanded clones.

>TRBJ2-2|TRBD2|NA|TRBV27
TGTACTCCGAAGGCCGTCCTAGCGGACACCGGGGAGCTGTTTTTT
CTPKAVLADTGELFF
>TRBJ1-5|NA|NA|TRBV4-1
TGCGCCAGCAGCCAAGGAACGGATCAGCCCCAGCATTTT
CASSQGTDQPQHF
>TRBJ2-5|NA|NA|TRBV21-1
TGTGCCAGCAGCAAAGTCAGGCAGGGGGCTCAAGAGACCCAGTACTTC
CASSKVRQGAQETQYF
>TRBJ2-5|NA|NA|TRBV5-1
TGCGCCAGCAGCTCCACGTACCAAGAGACCCAGTACTTC
CASSSTYQETQYF
>TRBJ2-2|NA|few|TRBV2
TGTGCCAGCGCCTTATTTACCGGGGAGCTGTTTTTT
CASALFTGELFF
>TRBJ1-1|NA|NA|TRBV5-1
TGCGCCAGCAGCTTGTGTTTGGATGTGACAGCCCTAAACACTGAAGCTTTCTTT
CASSLCLDVTALNTEAFF
>TRBJ1-3|NA|NA|TRBV9
TGTGCCAGCAGCGTTGGACGTGATGGAAACACCATATATTTT
CASSVGRDGNTIYF
>TRBJ2-7|NA|NA|TRBV7-8
TGTGCCAGCAGCTTAGTTCGGTCAACGGGCTCCTACGAGCAGTACTTC
CASSLVRSTGSYEQYF
>TRBJ1-1|NA|NA|TRBV5-1
TGCGCCAGCAGACCTCAGGGCTGGAACACTGAAGCTTTCTTT
CASRPQGWNTEAFF
>TRBJ1-2|NA|NA|TRBV7-9
TGTGCCAGCAGCTTAGTTGAATTCTATGGCTACACCTTC
CASSLVEFYGYTF
>TRBJ2-2|NA|NA|TRBV14
TGTGCCAGCAGCAGTGAGGGTACGGGGAACACCGGGGAGCTGTTTTTT
CASSSEGTGNTGELFF
>TRBJ2-2|TRBD1|NA|TRBV28
TGTGCCATGAGACAGGGGAACACCGGGGAGCTGTTTTTT
CAMRQGNTGELFF
>TRBJ2-3|TRBD2|NA|TRBV10-3
TGTGCCATCAGTGAGCCAGCGGGAGTGTCAGATACGCAGTATTTT
CAISEPAGVSDTQYF
>TRBJ2-1|TRBD2|NA|TRBV2
TGTGCCAGCAGGGAGATACCTAGCGGGGCCTACAATGAGCAGTTCTTC
CASREIPSGAYNEQFF
>TRBJ2-7|NA|NA|TRBV28
TGTGCCAGCAGTTTATATTTGGAGCAGTACTTC
CASSLYLEQYF
>TRBJ1-5|TRBD1|once|TRBV7-2
TGTGCCAGCAGCTATGGGGACAGATTAAATCAGCCCCAGCATTTT
CASSYGDRLNQPQHF
>TRBJ2-1|TRBD2|once|TRBV2
TGTGCCAGCAGGGGAACTAGCGGGTCCTACAATGAGCAGTTCTTC
CASRGTSGSYNEQFF
>TRBJ1-2|NA|NA|TRBV6-1
TGTGCCAGCAGGACGACAGGAGGGTATGGCTACACCTTC
CASRTTGGYGYTF
>TRBJ1-5|TRBD1|NA|TRBV2
TGTGCCAGCAGTGTATCAGGGGGAGGCAATCAGCCCCAGCATTTT
CASSVSGGGNQPQHF
>TRBJ1-1|NA|NA|TRBV7-2
TGTGCCAGCAGCTTAGTCTTTTCGGGGGGCACTGAAGCTTTCTTT
CASSLVFSGGTEAFF
>TRBJ1-1|TRBD1|NA|TRBV7-9
TGTGCCAGCATTAGAAAAGGGGGCGTGAACACTGAAGCTTTCTTT
CASIRKGGVNTEAFF
>TRBJ1-2|NA|NA|TRBV19
TGTGCCAGTAGTATCGGACGTACCCACGGCTACACCTTC
CASSIGRTHGYTF
>TRBJ2-7|NA|once|TRBV7-6
TGTGCCAGCAGCTTAAACGGGATTCGAGAGCAGTACTTC
CASSLNGIREQYF
>TRBJ2-2|TRBD2|once|TRBV30
TGTGCCTGGAGTGTCCTAGCGGGAGTAGGGGCCGGGGAGCTGTTTTTT
CAWSVLAGVGAGELFF
>TRBJ2-3|TRBD2|NA|TRBV10-3
TGTGCCATCAGTGAATCTAGCGGGAGGGTTCTCACAGATACGCAGTATTTT
CAISESSGRVLTDTQYF
>TRBJ2-3|TRBD1|NA|TRBV7-9
TGTGCCAGCAGCTTAGCCGGGACAGGGAGTCCAGATACGCAGTATTTT
CASSLAGTGSPDTQYF
>TRBJ1-1|NA|NA|TRBV28
TGTGCCAGCGGGCTAGGGGTTACTGAAGCTTTCTTT
CASGLGVTEAFF
>TRBJ1-3|NA|NA|TRBV29-1
TGCAGCGTTGAGGGTGGAAACACCATATATTTT
CSVEGGNTIYF
>TRBJ2-5|NA|NA|TRBV5-1
TGCGCCAGCAGCGTAACAGGGTACCAAGAGACCCAGTACTTC
CASSVTGYQETQYF
>TRBJ2-1|TRBD2|NA|TRBV5-4
TGTGCCAGCAGCTTGGAGGGGACTAGCGGTTACAATGAGCAGTTCTTC
CASSLEGTSGYNEQFF
>TRBJ2-7|NA|NA|TRBV27
TGTGCCAGCACCCTATTACTCCCGGACGGTTCCTACGAGCAGTACTTC
CASTLLLPDGSYEQYF
>TRBJ2-5|NA|NA|TRBV2
TGTGCCAGCAGTGGGCGGGGCGAGACCCAGTACTTC
CASSGRGETQYF
>TRBJ2-7|NA|NA|TRBV7-4
TGTGCCAGCAGTAATCATAGCGTATACCTCTCCTACGAGCAGTACTTC
CASSNHSVYLSYEQYF
>TRBJ1-2|NA|NA|TRBV7-2
TGTGCCAGCAGCTTAGGGGAGGGCTTCGGCTACACCTTC
CASSLGEGFGYTF
>TRBJ1-5|TRBD1|NA|TRBV6-1
TGTGCCAGCAGTGAGGGGACAGGGATTGGCCAGCCCCAGCATTTT
CASSEGTGIGQPQHF
>TRBJ2-2|TRBD2|NA|TRBV5-1
TGCGCCAGCAGGGGACTAGCGGACCTGACCGGGGAGCTGTTTTTT
CASRGLADLTGELFF
>TRBJ2-1|TRBD2|NA|TRBV5-1
TGCGCCAGCAGCCCCGGGACTAGGACGGTCGATGAGCAGTTCTTC
CASSPGTRTVDEQFF
>TRBJ2-5|NA|once|TRBV5-1
TGCGCCAGCAGCTTGGGTCTGGGAGAGACCCAGTACTTC
CASSLGLGETQYF
>TRBJ2-1|TRBD2|NA|TRBV15
TGTGCCACCAGCTTCGGACTAGCGGGAACTAATGAGCAGTTCTTC
CATSFGLAGTNEQFF
>TRBJ2-7|TRBD2|once|TRBV6-5
TGTGCCAGCAGTTTGGGGAAGACTAGCGGGTCCTACGAGCAGTACTTC
CASSLGKTSGSYEQYF